The T cell receptor beta chain under discussion was sequenced for a study of OX40 agonist ivuxolimab in advanced cancers. Study as a whole: Participants averaged about 60 years of age (range about 23 to 80) and were under 90% male.

Data came from immunoSEQ multiplex PCR; TCRdb stores just in-frame clones and leaves some out. This sample yields about 84,000 clones, of which approximately 95% are seen a single time; about 11% belongs to the top ten. This CDR3 has 16 amino acids. V was shortened by 5 bases and J by 2 bases, with 17 bases between the two germline ends. Germline CDR1 and CDR2: SGHTA and FQGNSA. Sequenced here: CD4+ or CD8+ T cells sorted from blood, sampled in a trial of the OX40 agonist ivuxolimab. This chain uses TRBV7-2 with TRBJ2-3; perhaps TRBD2 as D (6 bases). This TCR came from an adult with an advanced solid tumor such as melanoma, head and neck, liver or kidney cancer. This CDR3 is CASSPGTHIYTDTQYF. The DNA for the CDR3 is TGTGCCAGCAGCCCCGGGACTCACATTTACACAGATACGCAGTATTTT.